The 31 T cell receptor beta chains listed next were all sequenced from one sample in a study of OX40 agonist ivuxolimab in advanced cancers. The data were produced by immunoSEQ multiplex PCR, yet TCRdb's version contains in-frame clones alone and is incomplete. The sample lists around 60,000 clones, around 84% occurring once. The sample consisted of CD4+ or CD8+ T cells sorted from blood, taken in a trial of the OX40 agonist ivuxolimab. These receptors all stem from an adult with an advanced solid tumor such as melanoma, head and neck, liver or kidney cancer.

A few counts support this clone. This sequence joins TRBV6-1 and TRBJ2-2, with TRBD1 as a possible D gene (5 bases). Per the germline V gene, CDR1 is MNHNS and CDR2 is SASEGT. This CDR3 contains 14 residues. V lost 2 bases and J 3 bases, leaving 7 bases between the germline ends. The CDR3 DNA follows: TGTGCCAGCAGTGAACCACAGGACACCGGGGAGCTGTTTTTT. Translation: CASSEPQDTGELFF.

V is TRBV28 and J is TRBJ1-1; TRBD1 is a possible D gene (6 bases). Trimming pared 7 bases from V and 4 bases from J, leaving 13 bases between. The CDR3 is 13 residues long. Germline V gene data show CDR1 as MDHEN and CDR2 as SYDVKM. CDR3: CASKGEGRTEAFF. CDR3 nucleotides: TGTGCCAGCAAGGGGGAGGGACGCACTGAAGCTTTCTTT.

The rearrangement joins TRBV7-3 to TRBJ1-2, with TRBD1 matching over 11 bases. V gave up 3 bases and J gave up 5 bases; unmatched junction bases: 5. Germline-derived CDR1 and CDR2 are SGHTA and FQGTGA. CDR3 length: 15 amino acids. DNA for the CDR3: TGTGCCAGCAGCTTCCGTGGGGACAGGGGGTATGGCTACACCTTC. Protein: CASSFRGDRGYGYTF.

The J gene is TRBJ2-1, the V gene TRBV7-2; no clear D gene. Germline lookup yields CDR1 SGHTA and CDR2 FQGNSA. The CDR3 is made up of 12 amino acids. V lost 1 base to trimming and J lost 8 bases, with 6 bases between them. CDR3 region: CASSLDLDEQFF. CDR3 nucleotide sequence: TGTGCCAGCAGCTTAGATTTGGATGAGCAGTTCTTC.

The genes are TRBV28 and TRBJ2-3, with TRBD2 matching 10 bases. The CDR3 consists of 15 residues. Trimming at V came to 5 bases and at J to 5 bases, leaving 7 bases not matched to a gene. Germline assignment: CDR1 MDHEN and CDR2 SYDVKM. This CDR3 reads CASSPLAGEGDTQYF. CDR3 nucleotides: TGTGCCAGCAGTCCCCTAGCGGGGGAGGGAGATACGCAGTATTTT.

The genes are TRBV18 and TRBJ1-2; D gene ambiguous. The CDR3 runs to 14 residues. Germline CDR1 and CDR2: KGHSH and LQKENI. V gave up 3 bases and J gave up 3 bases, with 11 bases separating them. CDR3: CASSPFSGDYGYTF. The DNA of the CDR3 is TGTGCCAGCTCACCCTTTTCGGGTGACTATGGCTACACCTTC.

The chain employs TRBV5-4 and TRBJ2-3, with 13 bases matching TRBD2. This CDR3 has 16 amino acids. Germline lookup yields CDR1 SGHNT and CDR2 YYREEE (reference sequence). The junction had 6 bases not matched to a gene; V was cut back by 3 bases and J by 5 bases. CDR3 sequence reads: CASSSGLAGAKDTQYF. CDR3 sequence (DNA): TGTGCCAGCAGCTCAGGACTAGCGGGAGCAAAAGATACGCAGTATTTT.

The chain joins TRBV19 to TRBJ2-3; D unresolved. The germline gives CDR1 LNHDA, CDR2 SQIVND (reference sequence). Trimming took off 5 bases at V and 2 bases at J, with 8 bases between the two ends. The CDR3 is 13 residues long. The CDR3 coding sequence is TGTGCCAGTAGTCGGCTACTCACAGATACGCAGTATTTT. Its translation: CASSRLLTDTQYF.

The rearrangement links TRBV9 to TRBJ2-3; 9 bases map to TRBD1. This CDR3 has 15 residues. The J segment lost 2 bases and the V segment lost 4 bases, leaving 5 bases of the junction unmatched. Per the germline V gene, CDR1 is SGDLS and CDR2 is YYNGEE. CDR3 loop: CASSRQGGYTDTQYF. Written as DNA, the CDR3 is TGTGCCAGCAGCCGACAGGGGGGATACACAGATACGCAGTATTTT.

The chain couples TRBV10-3 to TRBJ1-1; 9 bases fit TRBD1. The germline V gene encodes CDR1 ENHRY and CDR2 SYGVKD. The junction had 14 bases not matched to a gene; V was cut back by 5 bases and J by 4 bases. The CDR3 sequence is 17 residues long. CDR3: CAISKTGTGNSGTEAFF. The CDR3 DNA follows: TGTGCCATCAGTAAGACCGGGACAGGGAATTCGGGCACTGAAGCTTTCTTT.

The rearrangement joins TRBV4-3 to TRBJ2-1, with a weak D call TRBD2 (6 bases). CDR3 length equals 13 residues. Germline CDR1 LGHNA, CDR2 YSLEER. V lost 3 bases and J lost 6, with 9 bases in between. CDR3 in amino acids: CASSQLASNEQFF. The CDR3 DNA reads as TGCGCCAGCAGCCAGCTAGCGTCCAATGAGCAGTTCTTC.

This clone has a handful of counts. The rearrangement uses TRBV28 and TRBJ1-1, with TRBD1 matching 8 bases. This CDR3 has 12 residues. V was clipped by 11 bases and J by 3 bases; unmatched bases: 5. In germline, CDR1 is MDHEN, CDR2 SYDVKM. CDR3 sequence (DNA): TGTGCCGGAACGACAGGGGACACTGAAGCTTTCTTT. Residues: CAGTTGDTEAFF. Looking up the rest from reference TRBV28 and TRBJ1-1 gives the full variable domain: DVKVTQSSRYLVKRTGEKVFLECVQDMDHENMFWYRQDPGLGLRLIYFSYDVKMKEKGDIPEGYSVSREKKERFSLILESASTNQTSMYLCAGTTGDTEAFFGQGTRLTVV.

The chain has TRBV19 and TRBJ2-1; D possibly corresponds to TRBD1 (5 bases). Germline lookup yields CDR1 LNHDA and CDR2 SQIVND (reference sequence). Trimming pared 4 bases from V and 0 bases from J, leaving 13 bases between. The CDR3 consists of 16 residues. Here the CDR3 reads CASSTSRVGSYNEQFF. The CDR3 DNA reads TGTGCCAGTAGTACCTCCAGGGTCGGCTCCTACAATGAGCAGTTCTTC.

The chain is built from TRBV5-5 and TRBJ1-6; perhaps TRBD1 as D (6 bases). In germline, CDR1 is SGHKS, CDR2 YYEKEE (reference sequence). This CDR3 has 17 amino acids. The V end lost 0 bases, the J end lost 4 bases, and 14 bases lay between the germline ends. The CDR3 loop reads CASSLVGLGAYNSPLHF. The CDR3 region has the DNA TGTGCCAGCAGCTTGGTTGGGTTGGGGGCATATAATTCACCCCTCCACTTT.

The chain uses TRBV7-9 and TRBJ2-3; 7 bases are a match to TRBD2. CDR3 length equals 16 residues. Losses at the gene ends were 2 bases for V and 0 bases for J; bases not matched to a gene: 5. CDR1 and CDR2 (germline): SEHNR, FQNEAQ (reference sequence). DNA of the CDR3: TGTGCCAGCAGCTTAATGGGACTACTTAGCACAGATACGCAGTATTTT. It codes for CASSLMGLLSTDTQYF.

This clone was recorded once. CDR3 region: CASSIGTIGSTDTQYF. CDR3 sequence (DNA): TGTGCCAGTAGTATAGGGACTATAGGAAGCACAGATACGCAGTATTTT. V and J are TRBV19 and TRBJ2-3; TRBD2 might be the D (6 bases). Deletions cut 1 base from V and 0 bases from J, with 11 bases between. The CDR3 loop spans 16 amino acids. Germline V gene data show CDR1 as LNHDA and CDR2 as SQIVND (reference sequence).

The chain has TRBV5-4 and TRBJ2-6; either TRBD1 or TRBD2 may fit D (6 bases each). Germline values: CDR1 SGHNT, CDR2 YYREEE (reference sequence). The ends were cut back, 2 bases at V and 1 base at J, with 13 bases in the middle. This CDR3 is 17 amino acids long. The DNA of the CDR3 is TGTGCCAGCAGCTTACCCACAGGGAGGTCTGGGGCCAACGTCCTGACTTTC. Encoded protein: CASSLPTGRSGANVLTF.

Only one count was recorded for this clone. Mismatch with germline at one junction end may stem from a read error. The genes are TRBV2 and TRBJ2-2; possibly TRBD2 for D (6 bases). The germline V gene has CDR1 SNHLY and CDR2 FYNNEI. CDR3 size: 15 residues. The CDR3 sequence: CASSEGTLNPGELFF. In DNA form, the CDR3 reads TGTGCCAGCAGTGAGGGGACTCTGAACCCCGGGGAGCTGTTTTTT.

J is TRBJ1-4 and V is TRBV6-5, with no clear D. Germline V gene data show CDR1 as MNHEY and CDR2 as SVGAGI. The CDR3 is 13 residues long. V lost 2 bases, J lost 8 bases, and 9 bases lay in between. The CDR3 DNA sequence: TGTGCCAGCAGTTACACCTTTAGGGAAAAACTGTTTTTT. Translation: CASSYTFREKLFF.

The chain has TRBV7-3 and TRBJ2-1; TRBD2 matches 9 bases. This CDR3 comprises 16 residues. The V gene end was trimmed by 5 bases and the J gene end by 11 bases; junction bases not matched to a gene: 16. The germline gives CDR1 SGHTA, CDR2 FQGTGA. CDR3: CASSPAGGAGGSQQFF. CDR3 nucleotide sequence: TGTGCCAGCAGCCCGGCAGGAGGAGCGGGGGGTTCTCAGCAGTTCTTC.

V is TRBV28 and J is TRBJ2-2; possibly TRBD2 for D (5 bases). CDR3 size: 17 residues. V dropped 7 bases and J dropped 3 bases, with 21 bases sitting between them. Germline V gene lookup returns CDR1 MDHEN and CDR2 SYDVKM. The CDR3 nucleotides are TGTGCCAGCATCTTACTTAGCGCGAGGGCCTACACCGGGGAGCTGTTTTTT. It translates to CASILLSARAYTGELFF.

The chain is built from TRBV27 and TRBJ2-2; 11 bases map to TRBD1. From germline, CDR1 is MNHEY and CDR2 SMNVEV (reference sequence). Germline trimming cut 1 base from V and 7 bases from J; bases unmatched to any gene: 5. The CDR3 totals 16 residues. CDR3 bases: TGTGCCAGCAGTTTATTGGGACAGGGGGTCGGCGGGGAGCTGTTTTTT. This gives the protein CASSLLGQGVGGELFF.

The chain carries TRBV11-2 and TRBJ2-1; 7 positions agree with TRBD2. CDR3 length: 15 residues. Germline CDR1 SGHAT, CDR2 FQNNGV. The trim removed 2 bases at V and 1 base at J, leaving 2 bases unmatched. The CDR3 protein is CASSLSGKSYNEQFF. CDR3 sequence (DNA): TGTGCCAGCAGCTTAAGCGGGAAATCCTACAATGAGCAGTTCTTC.

The V gene is TRBV2, the J gene TRBJ1-2, with D possibly being TRBD1 (6 bases). The CDR3 extends over 14 amino acids. The V gene lost 7 bases and the J gene lost 4 bases, with 16 bases spanning the gap. Germline V lookup: CDR1 SNHLY, CDR2 FYNNEI. The CDR3 DNA is TGTGCCAGCAAGCGGGCGGGGGCCTTCTATGGCTACACCTTC. Encoded protein: CASKRAGAFYGYTF.

Only one count was recorded for this clone. The V and J genes are TRBV7-9 and TRBJ2-5; D is perhaps TRBD1 (5 bases). Per germline, CDR1 SEHNR and CDR2 FQNEAQ (reference sequence). V gave up 1 base and J gave up 1 base, with 10 bases separating them. This CDR3 is built from 15 residues. CDR3 in DNA: TGTGCCAGCAGCTTAGGGGGCCATGCCCAAGAGACCCAGTACTTC. Translating it yields CASSLGGHAQETQYF.

The chain recombines TRBV4-3 with TRBJ1-5; the D is unclear. V was cut by 0 bases and J by 4 bases, with 16 bases left in between. This CDR3 has 17 residues. Germline V gene data show CDR1 as LGHNA and CDR2 as YSLEER. CDR3 nucleotides: TGCGCCAGCAGCCAAGATTTTAAGGGCCCACGGAATCAGCCCCAGCATTTT. Translation: CASSQDFKGPRNQPQHF.

The table lists this clone with a few counts. V and J are TRBV7-9 and TRBJ1-4; no definite D call. Germline V lookup: CDR1 SEHNR, CDR2 FQNEAQ (reference sequence). This CDR3 comprises 16 residues. Between the trimmed V and J ends, which lost 5 bases and 3 bases, there was a span of 16 bases. The CDR3 region is CASSVFFGQANEKLFF. CDR3 nucleotides: TGTGCCAGCAGCGTTTTTTTCGGGCAGGCTAATGAAAAACTGTTTTTT. Together with reference TRBV7-9 and TRBJ1-4, the CDR3 gives the full variable domain: DTGVSQNPRHKITKRGQNVTFRCDPISEHNRLYWYRQTLGQGPEFLTYFQNEAQLEKSRLLSDRFSAERPKGSFSTLEIQRTEQGDSAMYLCASSVFFGQANEKLFFGSGTQLSVL.

In this sample, this clone turned up once. V and J are TRBV19 and TRBJ1-2; D might be TRBD1 (5 bases). The V gene lost 5 bases and the J gene lost 2 bases, with 15 bases spanning the gap. The CDR3 length is 15 residues. CDR1 and CDR2 (germline): LNHDA, SQIVND (reference sequence). The CDR3 sequence: CASSATDLINYGYTF. CDR3 DNA sequence: TGTGCCAGTAGTGCGACAGACTTAATCAACTATGGCTACACCTTC.

The chain combines TRBV6-1 with TRBJ2-7; TRBD1 matches at 10 bases. V trimming: 0 bases; J trimming: 6 bases; junction bases outside the gene matches: 5. This CDR3 has 15 amino acids. The germline gives CDR1 MNHNS, CDR2 SASEGT. CDR3: CASSEAQGQGLEQYF. The CDR3 region has the DNA TGTGCCAGCAGTGAAGCGCAGGGACAGGGGCTCGAGCAGTACTTC.

The genes are TRBV27 and TRBJ1-6; D call uncertain. Deletions cut 5 bases from V and 8 bases from J, with 13 bases between. The CDR3 loop spans 14 amino acids. The germline CDR1 and CDR2 sequences are MNHEY and SMNVEV (reference sequence). CDR3 region: CASSLRTVDSPLHF. Written as DNA, the CDR3 is TGTGCCAGCAGTCTCCGGACGGTTGATTCACCCCTCCACTTT.

This clone was observed a few times. The chain joins TRBV7-9 to TRBJ2-5; no clear D. The CDR3 extends over 14 amino acids. Germline values: CDR1 SEHNR, CDR2 FQNEAQ (reference sequence). V was pared by 1 base and J by 7 bases, with 13 bases between. CDR3 nucleotides: TGTGCCAGCAGCTTAGACATCATGGTCGGGACCCAGTACTTC. Protein product: CASSLDIMVGTQYF. Combining the CDR3 with reference TRBV7-9 and TRBJ2-5 gives the whole variable domain DTGVSQNPRHKITKRGQNVTFRCDPISEHNRLYWYRQTLGQGPEFLTYFQNEAQLEKSRLLSDRFSAERPKGSFSTLEIQRTEQGDSAMYLCASSLDIMVGTQYFGPGTRLLVL.